The 28 T cell receptor beta chains presented below share a single source sample, sequenced in a study of cytomegalovirus exposure and HLA in healthy donors. The PCR contained 60 Vbeta and 13 Jbeta primers. The method was immunoSEQ multiplex PCR; TCRdb's version includes in-frame clones alone and lacks a portion of them. The sample lists some 140,000 clones, around 80% occurring once. The sample taken for sequencing was PBMCs. The receptors come from a man aged 35 to 55 in good health and CMV-seropositive.

CDR3 region: CASSFYPGQGAHGYTF. CDR3 nucleotides: TGTGCCAGCAGCTTCTACCCCGGACAGGGGGCACATGGCTACACCTTC. The rearrangement uses TRBV7-2 and TRBJ1-2; 11 bases are a match to TRBD1. This CDR3 region has 16 residues. Germline CDR1 and CDR2: SGHTA and FQGNSA. The junction had 9 bases not matched to a gene; V was cut back by 3 bases and J by 6 bases.

The genes are TRBV7-9 and TRBJ1-6; 8 bases are shared with TRBD1. The trim removed 1 base at V and 10 bases at J, leaving 3 bases unmatched. The CDR3 contains 14 residues. In germline, CDR1 is SEHNR, CDR2 FQNEAQ (reference sequence). The CDR3 protein is CASSLGTGRSPLHF. The CDR3 region has the DNA TGTGCCAGCAGCTTAGGGACAGGGAGATCACCCCTCCACTTT.

The J gene is TRBJ2-2, the V gene TRBV19; D perhaps matches TRBD2 (5 bases). The V end was cut by 4 bases, the J end by 3 bases, with 18 bases between. Looked up from germline, CDR1 is LNHDA and CDR2 is SQIVND (reference sequence). The CDR3 covers 17 residues. The CDR3 region is CASSTGGPFLDTGELFF. The CDR3 DNA is TGTGCCAGTAGTACAGGCGGGCCCTTTTTGGACACCGGGGAGCTGTTTTTT.

The CDR3 nucleotides read TGTGCCAGCAGCTTAGGCGGGACGGTCATCTACGAGCAGTACTTC. Protein: CASSLGGTVIYEQYF. The chain employs TRBV7-9 and TRBJ2-7; a weak D match, TRBD2 (6 bases). The CDR3 length is 15 residues. V lost 1 base, J lost 3 bases, and 13 bases lay in between. Germline V gene sequence: CDR1 SEHNR, CDR2 FQNEAQ (reference sequence).

The chain links TRBV6-5 to TRBJ2-7, with D possibly matching TRBD2 (6 bases). The CDR3 contains 13 residues. V dropped 6 bases and J dropped 4 bases, with 13 bases sitting between them. Germline V gives CDR1 MNHEY, CDR2 SVGAGI. The CDR3 reads CASRRSGRYEQYF. In DNA form, the CDR3 reads TGTGCCAGCAGGAGATCAGGGAGGTACGAGCAGTACTTC.

The V and J genes are TRBV29-1 and TRBJ1-1; D is possibly TRBD1 (5 bases). Germline CDR1 is SQVTM and CDR2 is ANQGSEA. CDR3 length: 13 amino acids. V lost 3 bases to trimming and J lost 5 bases, with 13 bases between them. The chain's CDR3 is CSVDVGGRTEAFF. DNA for the CDR3: TGCAGCGTTGACGTCGGGGGTCGGACTGAAGCTTTCTTT.

For this clone: At one end the junction does not follow the germline gene, possibly because of a read error. The rearrangement uses TRBV20-1 and TRBJ2-1; D is unclear. This CDR3 comprises 10 residues. CDR1 is DFQATT and CDR2 is SNEGSKA in the germline V gene (reference sequence). CDR3 nucleotide sequence: TGCAGTGCTCAGACTGCAACCGGAATCTTC. This codes for CSAQTATGIF.

This chain links TRBV7-9 with TRBJ2-7; D is perhaps TRBD2 (6 bases). Trimming pared 5 bases from V and 2 bases from J, leaving 16 bases between. Germline lookup yields CDR1 SEHNR and CDR2 FQNEAQ (reference sequence). The CDR3 is 15 amino acids. The CDR3 loop is CASSEDGGFAYEQYF. CDR3 DNA: TGTGCCAGCAGCGAAGATGGGGGGTTCGCCTACGAGCAGTACTTC.

The chain carries TRBV28 and TRBJ1-5; D is possibly TRBD1 (5 bases). Trimming took off 5 bases at V and 11 bases at J, with 16 bases between the two ends. This CDR3 contains 13 residues. The germline CDR1 and CDR2 sequences are MDHEN and SYDVKM. In DNA form, the CDR3 reads TGTGCCAGCAGTGTAGGCAGGGAGGTGACCCAGCATTTT. Translation: CASSVGREVTQHF. Full variable domain (rest looked up from reference TRBV28 and TRBJ1-5): DVKVTQSSRYLVKRTGEKVFLECVQDMDHENMFWYRQDPGLGLRLIYFSYDVKMKEKGDIPEGYSVSREKKERFSLILESASTNQTSMYLCASSVGREVTQHFGDGTRLSIL.

The chain links TRBV5-4 to TRBJ2-1; TRBD2 matches at 8 bases. V was clipped by 0 bases and J by 6 bases; unmatched bases: 11. CDR1 is SGHNT, CDR2 YYREEE, per germline (reference sequence). This CDR3 comprises 17 residues. CDR3 loop: CASSLGPSGGSANEQFF. The CDR3 nucleotides read TGTGCCAGCAGCTTGGGTCCCAGCGGGGGATCCGCCAATGAGCAGTTCTTC.

V is TRBV7-3 and J is TRBJ2-1; 7 nucleotides agree with TRBD2. This CDR3 region has 15 residues. V dropped 6 bases and J dropped 5; count of bases not matched to a gene: 10. Germline CDR1 reads SGHTA; CDR2 reads FQGTGA. The DNA for the CDR3 is TGTGCCAGCAGTCTTAGCGGGTTGGACAACAATGAGCAGTTCTTC. Translating it yields CASSLSGLDNNEQFF.

The CDR3 DNA reads TGTGCCAGCAGCTTCCCTAGCGGGAGGGCCTCAGGGACAGATACGCAGTATTTT. Translating gives CASSFPSGRASGTDTQYF. This chain links TRBV7-8 with TRBJ2-3; 12 bases agree with TRBD2. Per the germline V gene, CDR1 is SGHVS and CDR2 is FQNEAQ. The CDR3 length is 18 residues. The junction had 10 bases not matched to a gene; V was cut back by 3 bases and J by 3 bases.

The chain joins TRBV18 to TRBJ2-4, with 11 bases identical to TRBD1. Germline-derived CDR1 and CDR2 are KGHSH and LQKENI. The CDR3 is made up of 14 amino acids. The J segment lost 8 bases and the V segment lost 2 bases, leaving 2 bases of the junction unmatched. The CDR3 reads CASSPGTGGHIQYF. CDR3 in DNA: TGTGCCAGCTCACCAGGGACAGGGGGGCACATTCAGTACTTC. Filled out from reference TRBV18 and TRBJ2-4, the complete variable domain reads NAGVMQNPRHLVRRRGQEARLRCSPMKGHSHVYWYRQLPEEGLKFMVYLQKENIIDESGMPKERFSAEFPKEGPSILRIQQVVRGDSAAYFCASSPGTGGHIQYFGAGTRLSVL.

The J gene is TRBJ2-3, the V gene TRBV6-5; D is possibly TRBD1 (6 bases). With 6 bases removed from V and 1 base from J, the gap between germline ends came to 14 bases. The CDR3 runs 15 residues. CDR1 and CDR2 from the germline V gene are MNHEY and SVGAGI. The CDR3: CASRTDSRRTDTQYF. Written as DNA, the CDR3 is TGTGCCAGCAGGACGGACAGCCGACGCACAGATACGCAGTATTTT.

V gene TRBV10-1 combines with J gene TRBJ2-2; D may be TRBD1 (5 bases). The germline V and J ends were trimmed by 3 bases and 3 bases, with 11 bases remaining between them. In germline, CDR1 is WNHNN, CDR2 SYGVQD (reference sequence). The CDR3 extends over 15 amino acids. DNA of the CDR3: TGCGCCAGCAGTGAAGGCAGGGAAGACACCGGGGAGCTGTTTTTT. It yields the protein CASSEGREDTGELFF.

This rearrangement joins TRBV29-1 to TRBJ2-3; 9 bases align to TRBD2. Germline loops: CDR1 SQVTM, CDR2 ANQGSEA. CDR3 length: 15 amino acids. Unmatched junction bases numbered 8, after V lost 1 base and J lost 6 bases. The CDR3 DNA sequence: TGCAGCGTTGAAGGGGCGGGAGGGCCGAGTGATACGCAGTATTTT. Its translation: CSVEGAGGPSDTQYF.

The chain links TRBV6-1 to TRBJ2-7; TRBD2 matches 8 bases. After removal of 5 bases from V and 5 bases from J, the junction contained 11 bases not matched to a gene. The CDR3 spans 15 residues. In germline, CDR1 is MNHNS, CDR2 SASEGT. The CDR3 reads CASSPGLEALNEQYF. The CDR3 DNA reads as TGTGCCAGCAGTCCGGGACTAGAGGCCCTAAACGAGCAGTACTTC.

The chain recombines TRBV5-1 with TRBJ1-4; D is ambiguous. Germline V CDR1 and CDR2: SGHRS, YFSETQ. This CDR3 region has 13 residues. Deletions cut 5 bases from V and 9 bases from J, with 14 bases between. DNA for the CDR3: TGCGCCAGCAGTTTAAACCGCGAGCAAAAACTGTTTTTT. Its translation: CASSLNREQKLFF.

With regard to this clone: This sample also contains other DNA sequences that code for the same CDR3. The V and J genes are TRBV11-2 and TRBJ1-4, with D possibly matching TRBD1 (6 bases). In germline, CDR1 is SGHAT, CDR2 FQNNGV. This CDR3 spans 17 amino acids. V lost 5 bases and J 1 base, leaving 17 bases between the germline ends. The CDR3 DNA reads TGTGCCAGCAGCCCAAGGGGGAGCCACTTAACTAATGAAAAACTGTTTTTT. Translation: CASSPRGSHLTNEKLFF.

CDR3 in DNA: TGCGCCAGCAGTGAGGCGGGGACAGGGGGGAAGGAGACCCAGTACTTC. Translating it yields CASSEAGTGGKETQYF. The gene calls are TRBV10-1 and TRBJ2-5, with 11 bases identical to TRBD1. Germline V gene lookup returns CDR1 WNHNN and CDR2 SYGVQD (reference sequence). V lost 2 bases, J lost 5 bases, and 7 bases stayed unmatched. The CDR3 totals 16 residues.

J is TRBJ1-2 and V is TRBV7-9, with 7 positions matching TRBD1. In germline, CDR1 is SEHNR, CDR2 FQNEAQ (reference sequence). With V trimmed by 7 bases and J by 2 bases, 7 bases remained unmatched. This CDR3 contains 14 residues. CDR3 sequence reads: CASTHPTGNYGYTF. The CDR3 DNA reads TGTGCCAGCACCCATCCGACAGGGAACTATGGCTACACCTTC.

The chain uses TRBV7-8 and TRBJ1-6; 7 nucleotides agree with TRBD1. Germline V gives CDR1 SGHVS, CDR2 FQNEAQ. V gave up 5 bases and J gave up 10 bases; unmatched junction bases: 11. There are 15 residues in the CDR3. CDR3 in DNA: TGTGCCAGCAGCACCCGACAGGGTTTTGGGTCACCCCTCCACTTT. Protein sequence: CASSTRQGFGSPLHF.

The gene calls are TRBV18 and TRBJ2-5; 8 bases agree with TRBD2. The CDR3 length is 14 residues. The germline gives CDR1 KGHSH, CDR2 LQKENI. The V gene end was trimmed by 2 bases and the J gene end by 2 bases; junction bases not matched to a gene: 1. The DNA for the CDR3 is TGTGCCAGCTCACCAACTAGCGGTCAAGAGACCCAGTACTTC. Translating gives CASSPTSGQETQYF.

The V and J genes are TRBV18 and TRBJ2-3; TRBD2 matches 11 bases. V dropped 0 bases and J dropped 6; count of bases not matched to a gene: 2. The CDR3 has 15 amino acids. Germline lookup yields CDR1 KGHSH and CDR2 LQKENI. CDR3 bases: TGTGCCAGCTCACCACCACTAGCGGGAGCCGATACGCAGTATTTT. This codes for CASSPPLAGADTQYF.

V gene TRBV6-1 combines with J gene TRBJ2-7; perhaps TRBD1 as D (5 bases). From germline, CDR1 is MNHNS and CDR2 SASEGT. V shed 4 bases and J shed 2 bases, with 12 bases lying between them. The CDR3 is 14 residues long. The CDR3 here is CASSAGHSTYEQYF. The CDR3 bases are TGTGCCAGCAGTGCAGGACACTCTACCTACGAGCAGTACTTC.

This chain uses TRBV27 with TRBJ2-7, with D tentatively TRBD1 (7 bases). This CDR3 has 14 residues. Germline V lookup: CDR1 MNHEY, CDR2 SMNVEV (reference sequence). V was cut by 2 bases and J by 7 bases, with 15 bases left in between. Here the CDR3 reads CASSLDREVGEQYF. In DNA form, the CDR3 reads TGTGCCAGCAGTTTAGACAGGGAGGTGGGGGAGCAGTACTTC.

This sequence joins TRBV21-1 and TRBJ1-1. TRBV21-1 is recorded as a pseudogene. The CDR3 totals 12 residues. CDR3 sequence reads: CASSKLRGGAFF. The CDR3, as DNA: TGTGCCAGCAGCAAATTAAGGGGGGGAGCTTTCTTT.

CDR3: CASSTQGWGQPQHF. The CDR3 nucleotides read TGTGCCAGTAGTACACAGGGGTGGGGTCAGCCCCAGCATTTT. The rearrangement links TRBV19 to TRBJ1-5, with 7 positions matching TRBD1. Trimming took 4 bases from V and 6 from J; bases not matched to a gene: 6. There are 14 residues in the CDR3. Germline CDR1 LNHDA, CDR2 SQIVND (reference sequence).